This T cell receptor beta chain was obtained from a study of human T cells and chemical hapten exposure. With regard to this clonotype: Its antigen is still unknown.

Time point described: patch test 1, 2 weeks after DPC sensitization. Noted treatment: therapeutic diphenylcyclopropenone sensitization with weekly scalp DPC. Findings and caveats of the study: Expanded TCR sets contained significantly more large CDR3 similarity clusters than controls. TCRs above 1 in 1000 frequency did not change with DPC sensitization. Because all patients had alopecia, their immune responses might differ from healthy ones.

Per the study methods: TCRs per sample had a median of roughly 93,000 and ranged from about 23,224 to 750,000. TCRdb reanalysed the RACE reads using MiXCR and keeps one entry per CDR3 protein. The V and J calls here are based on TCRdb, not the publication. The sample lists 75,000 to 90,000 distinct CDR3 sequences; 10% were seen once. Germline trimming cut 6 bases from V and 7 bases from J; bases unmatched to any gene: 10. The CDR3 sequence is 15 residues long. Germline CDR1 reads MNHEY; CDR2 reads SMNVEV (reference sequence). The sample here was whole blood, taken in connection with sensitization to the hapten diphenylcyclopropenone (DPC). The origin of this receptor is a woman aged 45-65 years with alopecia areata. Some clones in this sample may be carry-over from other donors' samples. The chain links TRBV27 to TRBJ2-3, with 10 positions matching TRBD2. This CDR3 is CASRVVAGGSNTQYF. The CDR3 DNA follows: TGTGCCAGCAGGGTGGTAGCGGGAGGTTCGAATACGCAGTATTTT.